The rows below give T cell receptor beta chains drawn from one sample of a study of blood T cell repertoires in COVID-19. The repertoire was sequenced with immunoSEQ multiplex PCR; TCRdb's copy has only in-frame clones and lacks some. The sample holds roughly 200,000 clones, approximately 87% seen once. The source material was peripheral blood. The receptors were sampled from a woman between 18 and 29 years old who had recovered from COVID-19. The CDR3 runs from the conserved cysteine through the conserved F or W. D genes are given only for firm matches. Expanded clones get a size class; other rows say once, few or many, or leave the size out.

size: -
J: TRBJ2-3
D: TRBD2
V: TRBV20-1
DNA: TGCAGTGCTAGTGTTAGACTAGCGGGGGGCCAAAGAGATACGCAGTATTTT
CDR3: CSASVRLAGGQRDTQYF

size: -
J: TRBJ2-7
D: TRBD1
V: TRBV4-1
DNA: TGCGCCAGCAGCCAGAGGACAGGGTCCTACGAGCAGTACTTC
CDR3: CASSQRTGSYEQYF

size: -
J: TRBJ2-2
D: -
V: TRBV19
DNA: TGTGCCAGTAGCCCTTACACCGGGGAGCTGTTTTTT
CDR3: CASSPYTGELFF

size: -
J: TRBJ2-7
D: TRBD2
V: TRBV6-1
DNA: TGTGCCAGCAGTGGAGCGGGGGGGAAGTGGCAGTACTTC
CDR3: CASSGAGGKWQYF

size: -
J: TRBJ2-7
D: TRBD2
V: TRBV4-3
DNA: TGCGCCAGCAGCCAATCCGGGACTAGCGGGGGGGCCTCCGAGCAGTACTTC
CDR3: CASSQSGTSGGASEQYF

size: -
J: TRBJ2-3
D: -
V: TRBV6-5
DNA: TGTGCCAGCCCCACCGCGCGTTCCTGGGATACGCAGTATTTT
CDR3: CASPTARSWDTQYF

size: -
J: TRBJ2-1
D: TRBD2
V: TRBV3-1/TRBV3-2
DNA: TGTGCCAGCAGCCAAGTCCGACTAGCGGGGGGATTAAGCTCCTACAATGAGCAGTTCTTC
CDR3: CASSQVRLAGGLSSYNEQFF

size: few
J: TRBJ2-7
D: -
V: TRBV6-5
DNA: TGTGCCAGCAGTCTTACAGGGAACTACGAGCAGTACTTC
CDR3: CASSLTGNYEQYF

size: -
J: TRBJ1-1
D: TRBD1
V: TRBV19
DNA: TGTGCCAGTAGTCGCCGTTCCCGGGACAGGGTGGAGGGTAGCGGCACTGAAGCTTTCTTT
CDR3: CASSRRSRDRVEGSGTEAFF

size: -
J: TRBJ2-2
D: TRBD2
V: TRBV4-1
DNA: TGCGCCAGCAGCCAAGAGGGTAGCGGGAGGGCGGCCCGGGAGCTGTTTTTT
CDR3: CASSQEGSGRAARELFF

size: -
J: TRBJ2-1
D: -
V: TRBV11-2
DNA: TGTGCCAGCAGCCCCGGACAGTTTGGCTCCTACAATGAGCAGTTCTTC
CDR3: CASSPGQFGSYNEQFF

size: -
J: TRBJ2-5
D: -
V: TRBV6-2/TRBV6-3
DNA: TGTGCCAGCAGTTACGTATTAGCGGTACACCAAGAGACCCAGTACTTC
CDR3: CASSYVLAVHQETQYF

size: -
J: TRBJ2-2
D: TRBD1
V: TRBV6-6
DNA: TGTGCCAGCAGTTACGGGACAGAGCTTACCGGGGAGCTGTTTTTT
CDR3: CASSYGTELTGELFF

size: -
J: TRBJ2-3
D: TRBD2
V: TRBV30
DNA: TGTGCCTGGAGTGCCGGGACTAGCGCAGATACGCAGTATTTT
CDR3: CAWSAGTSADTQYF

size: -
J: TRBJ2-1
D: TRBD2
V: TRBV5-1
DNA: TGCGCCAGCAGCCTGGGACTAGCGGGAGTCTACAATGAGCAGTTCTTC
CDR3: CASSLGLAGVYNEQFF

size: -
J: TRBJ2-1
D: -
V: TRBV3-1/TRBV3-2
DNA: TGTGCCAGCAGCCACCCAAGGGGGACCTCCAATGAGCAGTTCTTC
CDR3: CASSHPRGTSNEQFF

size: -
J: TRBJ1-5
D: -
V: TRBV27
DNA: TGTGCCAGCAGTTTCTCCGGACAGAGCAATCAGCCCCAGCATTTT
CDR3: CASSFSGQSNQPQHF

size: -
J: TRBJ2-1
D: -
V: TRBV21-1
DNA: TGTGCCAGCAGCAGGCCCCTGGGGGGTAACAATGAGCAGTTCTTC
CDR3: CASSRPLGGNNEQFF

size: -
J: TRBJ1-6
D: -
V: TRBV27
DNA: TGTGCCAGCAGTTCTCCGGCTCGGGGGTCACCCCTCCACTTT
CDR3: CASSSPARGSPLHF

size: once
J: TRBJ1-2
D: TRBD1
V: TRBV10-3
DNA: TGTGCCATCAGTGAGTTGGCAGGGGGAAGTGGCTACACCTTC
CDR3: CAISELAGGSGYTF

size: few
J: TRBJ1-6
D: TRBD1
V: TRBV7-2
DNA: TGTGCCAGCAGCCGGACCGGGACAGAAAGCTCCTATAATTCACCCCTCCACTTT
CDR3: CASSRTGTESSYNSPLHF

size: -
J: TRBJ1-1
D: -
V: TRBV7-8
DNA: TGTGCCAGCAGCTATGGGCCGAGGAACACTGAAGCTTTCTTT
CDR3: CASSYGPRNTEAFF

size: -
J: TRBJ1-1
D: -
V: TRBV4-3
DNA: TGCGCCAGCAGCCAAGCCCCCGCCGGGACACCGAACACTGAAGCTTTCTTT
CDR3: CASSQAPAGTPNTEAFF

size: -
J: TRBJ1-2
D: -
V: TRBV11-2
DNA: TGTGCCAGCAGCTCCGGAAGGACAGACTCATACACCTTC
CDR3: CASSSGRTDSYTF

size: once
J: TRBJ2-2
D: TRBD2
V: TRBV18
DNA: TGTGCCAGCTCACCACTGCTAGCGGGGGCGAACACCGGGGAGCTGTTTTTT
CDR3: CASSPLLAGANTGELFF

size: -
J: TRBJ2-1
D: -
V: TRBV15
DNA: TGTGCCACCAGCAGAGATTTCGGGCGGGCGGTATACAATGAGCAGTTCTTC
CDR3: CATSRDFGRAVYNEQFF

size: -
J: TRBJ1-5
D: -
V: TRBV19
DNA: TGTGCCAGTAGTATAACGGGAAATCAGCCCCAGCATTTT
CDR3: CASSITGNQPQHF

size: -
J: TRBJ2-1
D: TRBD1
V: TRBV3-1/TRBV3-2
DNA: TGTGCCAGCAGCATTAGAGCGGGACAGGGAGTCAGTGAGCAGTTCTTC
CDR3: CASSIRAGQGVSEQFF

size: -
J: TRBJ2-5
D: TRBD1
V: TRBV6-2/TRBV6-3
DNA: TGTGCCAGCAGTTACAGGGAAGGGGGCCGAGAGGAGACCCAGTACTTC
CDR3: CASSYREGGREETQYF

size: -
J: TRBJ2-1
D: TRBD2
V: TRBV29-1
DNA: TGCAGCGTTCCCGGGACTAGAACATTCTACAATGAGCAGTTCTTC
CDR3: CSVPGTRTFYNEQFF

size: -
J: TRBJ1-2
D: -
V: TRBV9
DNA: TGTGCCAGCAGCGGGGGCGTACCCCACTATGGCTACACCTTC
CDR3: CASSGGVPHYGYTF

size: -
J: TRBJ2-1
D: TRBD2
V: TRBV6-6
DNA: TGTGCCAGCAGGCGCAGCGGGGGGGCGGGTGAGCAGTTCTTC
CDR3: CASRRSGGAGEQFF

size: -
J: TRBJ1-4
D: -
V: TRBV19
DNA: TGTGCCACCCAGCCGACAGCTGCAACTAATGAAAAACTGTTTTTT
CDR3: CATQPTAATNEKLFF

size: -
J: TRBJ2-2
D: -
V: TRBV24-1
DNA: TGTGCCGCCGGAGGCGATATACAGAACACCGGGGAGCTGTTTTTT
CDR3: CAAGGDIQNTGELFF

size: -
J: TRBJ2-7
D: TRBD2
V: TRBV4-1
DNA: TGCGCCAGCAGCCCTCTCGGGCGGGGGGGCGACTACGAGCAGTACTTC
CDR3: CASSPLGRGGDYEQYF

size: -
J: TRBJ2-4
D: TRBD2
V: TRBV11-3
DNA: TGTGCCAGCAGCCCGGGACTAGCGGGGGGGCCAGACATTCAGTACTTC
CDR3: CASSPGLAGGPDIQYF

size: -
J: TRBJ2-6
D: TRBD1
V: TRBV2
DNA: TGTGCCAGCAGTGAAACCCAGGGGGCTGGGGCCAACGTCCTGACTTTC
CDR3: CASSETQGAGANVLTF

size: -
J: TRBJ2-7
D: TRBD1
V: TRBV7-9
DNA: TGTGCCAGCAGCCCGACAGGGCCATCCTACGAGCAGTACTTC
CDR3: CASSPTGPSYEQYF

size: -
J: TRBJ2-3
D: TRBD2
V: TRBV7-9
DNA: TGTGCCAGCAGCCGGCCTTTAGCGGGAGGTGGTGATACGCAGTATTTT
CDR3: CASSRPLAGGGDTQYF

size: -
J: TRBJ1-1
D: TRBD1
V: TRBV19
DNA: TGTGCCAGTATCTCGGGACAGATGAACACTGAAGCTTTCTTT
CDR3: CASISGQMNTEAFF

size: -
J: TRBJ1-2
D: -
V: TRBV10-3
DNA: TGTGCCATCAGTGAGGGGAGGGCTTATGGCTACACCTTC
CDR3: CAISEGRAYGYTF

size: -
J: TRBJ1-1
D: TRBD1
V: TRBV6-6
DNA: TGTGCCAGCAGTTACCCCGACAGGGTCCCCTCTGAAGCTTTCTTT
CDR3: CASSYPDRVPSEAFF

size: -
J: TRBJ1-1
D: TRBD1
V: TRBV7-2
DNA: TGTGCCAGCAGCCCTGGGACAGCTCTGAACACTGAAGCTTTCTTT
CDR3: CASSPGTALNTEAFF

size: -
J: TRBJ1-2
D: -
V: TRBV19
DNA: TGTGCCAGTACCCCGCGGACAAGTCAATATGGCTACACCTTC
CDR3: CASTPRTSQYGYTF